The next 27 T cell receptor beta chains were all read from a single sample in a study of beta chain features in type 1 diabetes. Expressed TCRB transcripts were sequenced, since all the RNA that had been isolated was reverse transcribed. TCRdb keeps only in-frame clones here, not all; method: immunoSEQ multiplex PCR. The table has 200,000 to 300,000 clones, 25% to 30% seen once. The sequencing sample was made of central memory CD4+ T cells from blood. The receptors were sampled from a man aged 30 to 39 in good health.

The chain uses TRBV7-2 and TRBJ1-2; TRBD1 is a possible D gene (6 bases). This CDR3 is 13 amino acids long. Deletions cut 3 bases from V and 8 bases from J, with 13 bases between. Germline V gene data show CDR1 as SGHTA and CDR2 as FQGNSA. Here the CDR3 reads CASSLLTGRGYTF. CDR3 in DNA: TGTGCCAGCAGCTTGCTAACAGGGAGGGGCTACACCTTC.

The V gene is TRBV27, the J gene TRBJ1-5, with 11 bases aligning to TRBD1. Germline V gene data show CDR1 as MNHEY and CDR2 as SMNVEV (reference sequence). After removal of 8 bases from V and 6 bases from J, the junction contained 6 bases not matched to a gene. The CDR3 has 14 residues. The CDR3 region is CASSGQGASQPQHF. CDR3 in DNA: TGTGCCAGCTCTGGACAGGGGGCAAGTCAGCCCCAGCATTTT.

This clone was picked up a small number of times. V gene TRBV27 combines with J gene TRBJ2-7, with D perhaps being TRBD1 or TRBD2 (6 bases each). Germline loops: CDR1 MNHEY, CDR2 SMNVEV (reference sequence). V gave up 0 bases and J gave up 2 bases, with 11 bases separating them. The CDR3 totals 15 residues. This chain's CDR3 is CASSLSGGSPYEQYF. The CDR3 nucleotides are TGTGCCAGCAGTTTATCGGGGGGCTCCCCCTACGAGCAGTACTTC.

The chain joins TRBV7-2 to TRBJ2-1; 11 bases agree with TRBD1. This CDR3 contains 17 residues. Germline V CDR1 and CDR2: SGHTA, FQGNSA. The J segment lost 0 bases and the V segment lost 3 bases, leaving 4 bases of the junction unmatched. CDR3 region: CASSLQDRGRSYNEQFF. CDR3 coding DNA: TGTGCCAGCAGCTTGCAGGACAGGGGGCGCTCCTACAATGAGCAGTTCTTC. The full variable domain, rest sourced from reference TRBV7-2 and TRBJ2-1, is GAGVSQSPSNKVTEKGKDVELRCDPISGHTALYWYRQSLGQGLEFLIYFQGNSAPDKSGLPSDRFSAERTGGSVSTLTIQRTQQEDSAVYLCASSLQDRGRSYNEQFFGPGTRLTVL.

In this sample, this clone turned up a few times. This chain links TRBV19 with TRBJ2-3; D gene ambiguous. Trimming shortened V by 5 bases and J by 0 bases, and 9 bases separated the two germline ends. Germline V lookup: CDR1 LNHDA, CDR2 SQIVND (reference sequence). CDR3 length equals 14 residues. CDR3 region: CASSWAVSTDTQYF. The DNA of the CDR3 is TGTGCCAGTAGTTGGGCGGTTAGCACAGATACGCAGTATTTT.

This chain joins TRBV27 and TRBJ1-3; D possibly corresponds to TRBD1 (5 bases). Germline CDR1 is MNHEY and CDR2 is SMNVEV (reference sequence). The CDR3 length is 14 residues. V lost 9 bases, J lost 4 bases, and 16 bases lay in between. The CDR3 DNA follows: TGTGCCAGGATCCAGGGTTCTCACGGAAACACCATATATTTT. Its translation: CARIQGSHGNTIYF.

This clone appeared a few times. This sequence joins TRBV27 and TRBJ2-7, with TRBD1 matching 9 bases. Germline V gene data show CDR1 as MNHEY and CDR2 as SMNVEV (reference sequence). The CDR3 is 15 residues long. The V and J ends lost 8 bases and 7 bases, in that order; junction bases with no gene match: 15. The CDR3 DNA reads as TGTGCCAGCCGATCCGGGACAGGGTCCGGTCGGGAGCAGTACTTC. Its protein product is CASRSGTGSGREQYF.

V gene TRBV5-1 combines with J gene TRBJ2-5; possibly TRBD2 for D (6 bases). Trimming shortened V by 2 bases and J by 0 bases, and 14 bases separated the two germline ends. CDR1 and CDR2 from the germline V gene are SGHRS and YFSETQ. This CDR3 spans 16 amino acids. The CDR3 protein is CASSFAGIGNQETQYF. In DNA form, the CDR3 reads TGCGCCAGCAGCTTCGCGGGGATTGGCAACCAAGAGACCCAGTACTTC.

On this clone: A read error may account for a junction end that differs from germline. The V gene is TRBV5-1, the J gene TRBJ1-1; possible D gene TRBD1, 5 bases. Germline V gene sequence: CDR1 SGHRS, CDR2 YFSETQ. The CDR3 spans 14 residues. The chain's CDR3 is CASTLTASNTEAFF. The CDR3 nucleotides are TGCGCCAGCACCTTGACAGCATCGAACACTGAAGCTTTCTTT.

The rearrangement joins TRBV30 to TRBJ1-1; D uncertain. From germline, CDR1 is GTSNPN and CDR2 SVGIG (reference sequence). The CDR3 runs to 11 residues. Deletions cut 2 bases from V and 3 bases from J, with 4 bases between. The CDR3 loop reads CAWSKYTEAFF. CDR3 nucleotides: TGTGCCTGGAGTAAGTACACTGAAGCTTTCTTT.

This clone was detected a few times. This rearrangement joins TRBV20-1 to TRBJ2-5; D is ambiguous. This CDR3 has 10 residues. The germline CDR1 and CDR2 sequences are DFQATT and SNEGSKA (reference sequence). Here the CDR3 reads CNPVTPTQYF. CDR3 coding DNA: TGCAATCCAGTTACACCGACCCAGTACTTC.

The chain recombines TRBV11-2 with TRBJ2-7; either TRBD1 or TRBD2 may supply D (6 bases each). The CDR3 length is 15 residues. V lost 5 bases and J 1 base, leaving 15 bases between the germline ends. Germline V gives CDR1 SGHAT, CDR2 FQNNGV. The CDR3 is CASSQSGGPSYEQYF. CDR3 bases: TGTGCCAGCAGCCAAAGTGGGGGGCCTTCCTACGAGCAGTACTTC.

CDR3 nucleotides: TGTGCCAGCAGCCCCAGCGGGATCTCCTACAATGAGCAGTTCTTC. The encoded protein is CASSPSGISYNEQFF. The gene calls are TRBV7-9 and TRBJ2-1; 7 positions match TRBD2. The V gene's germline CDR1 is SEHNR and CDR2 FQNEAQ (reference sequence). V gave up 5 bases and J gave up 0 bases; unmatched junction bases: 4. The CDR3 has 15 amino acids. The whole variable domain, filled in from reference TRBV7-9 and TRBJ2-1, reads DTGVSQNPRHKITKRGQNVTFRCDPISEHNRLYWYRQTLGQGPEFLTYFQNEAQLEKSRLLSDRFSAERPKGSFSTLEIQRTEQGDSAMYLCASSPSGISYNEQFFGPGTRLTVL.

This clone has just a few counts. V gene TRBV7-9 combines with J gene TRBJ1-5; D might be TRBD1 (5 bases). Trimming shortened V by 1 base and J by 5 bases, and 12 bases separated the two germline ends. The CDR3 is 15 residues long. Germline V lookup: CDR1 SEHNR, CDR2 FQNEAQ (reference sequence). The CDR3 region is CASSLERGSDQPQHF. CDR3 coding DNA: TGTGCCAGCAGCTTAGAAAGGGGCAGCGATCAGCCCCAGCATTTT. Looking up the rest from reference TRBV7-9 and TRBJ1-5 gives the full variable domain: DTGVSQNPRHKITKRGQNVTFRCDPISEHNRLYWYRQTLGQGPEFLTYFQNEAQLEKSRLLSDRFSAERPKGSFSTLEIQRTEQGDSAMYLCASSLERGSDQPQHFGDGTRLSIL.

The CDR3 reads CASTQATGNTIYF. DNA of the CDR3: TGTGCCAGTACTCAGGCTACAGGAAACACCATATATTTT. The rearrangement links TRBV19 to TRBJ1-3; the D is unclear. V was pared by 7 bases and J by 4 bases, with 11 bases between. The CDR3 has 13 residues. Per the germline V gene, CDR1 is LNHDA and CDR2 is SQIVND (reference sequence).

This clone showed up just a few times. The V gene is TRBV28, the J gene TRBJ2-1, with 9 bases matching TRBD2. The CDR3 has 16 residues. V lost 6 bases, J lost 5 bases, and 11 bases stayed unmatched. Germline loops: CDR1 MDHEN, CDR2 SYDVKM. CDR3 amino acids: CASSPITSGPDNEQFF. CDR3 sequence (DNA): TGTGCCAGCAGCCCCATAACTAGCGGGCCCGACAATGAGCAGTTCTTC.

Here the CDR3 reads CASSSTGYTDTQYF. Written as DNA, the CDR3 is TGTGCCAGCAGTTCGACAGGGTACACAGATACGCAGTATTTT. This chain connects TRBV2 to TRBJ2-3; 7 bases are shared with TRBD1. The V and J ends lost 5 bases and 2 bases, in that order; junction bases with no gene match: 4. This CDR3 comprises 14 residues. Per the germline V gene, CDR1 is SNHLY and CDR2 is FYNNEI. The full variable domain, its missing parts supplied by reference TRBV2 and TRBJ2-3, is EPEVTQTPSHQVTQMGQEVILRCVPISNHLYFYWYRQILGQKVEFLVSFYNNEISEKSEIFDDQFSVERPDGSNFTLKIRSTKLEDSAMYFCASSSTGYTDTQYFGPGTRLTVL.

This clone turned up a few times. Other DNA sequences in the sample encode the same CDR3. The V gene is TRBV30, the J gene TRBJ2-3, with D unresolved. The CDR3 totals 11 residues. The V and J ends lost 0 bases and 6 bases respectively, with 4 bases between them. Per the germline V gene, CDR1 is GTSNPN and CDR2 is SVGIG (reference sequence). CDR3 nucleotides: TGTGCCTGGAGTGTAACGGATACGCAGTATTTT. Amino acids: CAWSVTDTQYF.

This chain connects TRBV5-1 to TRBJ2-7; 10 bases match TRBD2. Losses at the gene ends were 5 bases for V and 5 bases for J; bases not matched to a gene: 16. The germline CDR1 and CDR2 sequences are SGHRS and YFSETQ. The CDR3 has 17 residues. The CDR3 sequence is CASSSSLSSGSGNEQYF. DNA for the CDR3: TGCGCCAGCAGTTCCTCCCTCTCTAGCGGGAGCGGCAACGAGCAGTACTTC.

There are many counts of this clone. This specimen includes other DNA sequences encoding the same CDR3. The rearrangement joins TRBV15 to TRBJ1-2; the D is unclear. The V gene lost 0 bases and the J gene lost 8 bases, with 7 bases spanning the gap. The CDR3 runs to 12 residues. Germline CDR1 LNHNV, CDR2 YYDKDF (reference sequence). CDR3 residues: CATSRDGLGYTF. DNA of the CDR3: TGTGCCACCAGCAGAGACGGGCTCGGCTACACCTTC.

There are a few counts of this clone. This chain uses TRBV29-1 with TRBJ1-2; D gene uncertain. CDR1 and CDR2 (germline): SQVTM, ANQGSEA. The length of the CDR3 is 13 residues. V shed 0 bases and J shed 0 bases, with 5 bases lying between them. Here the CDR3 reads CSVEEVSNYGYTF. Written as DNA, the CDR3 is TGCAGCGTTGAAGAAGTTTCTAACTATGGCTACACCTTC.

The chain is built from TRBV9 and TRBJ2-7, with TRBD1 as a possible D gene (5 bases). Germline V gene data show CDR1 as SGDLS and CDR2 as YYNGEE. V dropped 0 bases and J dropped 3 bases, with 10 bases sitting between them. The CDR3 has 14 residues. In DNA, the CDR3 is TGTGCCAGCAGCGTAGCTATAGGGGACTACGAGCAGTACTTC. Protein product: CASSVAIGDYEQYF.

The rearrangement uses TRBV7-9 and TRBJ2-3; D is undetermined. V was shortened by 5 bases and J by 4 bases, with 10 bases between the two germline ends. Per the germline V gene, CDR1 is SEHNR and CDR2 is FQNEAQ (reference sequence). The CDR3 totals 13 residues. The CDR3 loop reads CASSPPVPDTQYF. CDR3 DNA: TGTGCCAGCAGCCCCCCCGTCCCAGATACGCAGTATTTT.

J is TRBJ1-1 and V is TRBV7-2; 9 positions match TRBD1. Germline trimming cut 1 base from V and 4 bases from J; bases unmatched to any gene: 13. Germline CDR1 reads SGHTA; CDR2 reads FQGNSA. The CDR3 length is 18 residues. Written as DNA, the CDR3 is TGTGCCAGCAGCTTAGTAGTCTGGGGGACAGGGAGCCGCACTGAAGCTTTCTTT. It yields the protein CASSLVVWGTGSRTEAFF.

The chain recombines TRBV19 with TRBJ1-2; the D is unclear. The germline gives CDR1 LNHDA, CDR2 SQIVND (reference sequence). The V gene lost 5 bases and the J gene lost 7 bases, with 11 bases spanning the gap. The CDR3 contains 12 residues. In DNA, the CDR3 is TGTGCCAGTAGTCGGCAGAGTCTTGGCTACACCTTC. It encodes CASSRQSLGYTF. The complete variable domain, with remaining parts taken from reference TRBV19 and TRBJ1-2, reads DGGITQSPKYLFRKEGQNVTLSCEQNLNHDAMYWYRQDPGQGLRLIYYSQIVNDFQKGDIAEGYSVSREKKESFPLTVTSAQKNPTAFYLCASSRQSLGYTFGSGTRLTVV.

This clone was seen a handful of times. The V gene is TRBV7-9, the J gene TRBJ1-1; D call uncertain. The CDR3 length is 15 residues. The ends were cut back, 5 bases at V and 0 bases at J, with 13 bases in the middle. Germline V gene sequence: CDR1 SEHNR, CDR2 FQNEAQ (reference sequence). In nucleotides, the CDR3 is TGTGCCAGCAGCCCCCGTGGCAGAATGAACACTGAAGCTTTCTTT. It yields the protein CASSPRGRMNTEAFF. The variable domain in full, with the rest retrieved from reference TRBV7-9 and TRBJ1-1, is DTGVSQNPRHKITKRGQNVTFRCDPISEHNRLYWYRQTLGQGPEFLTYFQNEAQLEKSRLLSDRFSAERPKGSFSTLEIQRTEQGDSAMYLCASSPRGRMNTEAFFGQGTRLTVV.

A single count supports this clone. The CDR3 loop reads CASSLNPKNSPLHF. The CDR3 nucleotides read TGTGCCAGCAGCTTAAATCCTAAGAACTCACCCCTCCACTTT. The V call is TRBV7-9, the J call TRBJ1-6; D is undetermined. V was trimmed by 2 bases and J by 10 bases, leaving 12 bases between them. Germline V CDR1 and CDR2: SEHNR, FQNEAQ (reference sequence). The CDR3 spans 14 residues.